This T cell receptor (beta chain) was sequenced for a study of shared T cell receptors in the human thymus. Germline V CDR1 and CDR2: LGHNT, FRNRAP. Trimming took off 4 bases at V and 5 bases at J, with 12 bases between the two ends. The CDR3 runs to 14 residues. Produced via immunoSEQ multiplex PCR; TCRdb's table is partial and in-frame only. The sample lists 720,000 or so clones, over 75% occurring once. Separately, the same data were catalogued under a study of human thymus T cells. That work adds: Healthy Finnish infants having corrective surgery for congenital heart defects served as donors. Resections obtained during corrective heart surgery supplied the thymus tissue. Among thymic and blood repertoires, usage of V and J genes appeared biased. Related research described thymic repertoires that were highly overlapping among unrelated individuals.

The source material was thymocytes. J is TRBJ2-1 and V is TRBV12-5; D might be TRBD1 (5 bases). This sequence was found in a girl under three years old with a congenital heart defect. The CDR3 region is CASGSPGPDNEQFF. CDR3 coding DNA: TGTGCTAGTGGTTCCCCAGGGCCCGACAATGAGCAGTTCTTC. The full variable domain, with the rest looked up from reference TRBV12-5 and TRBJ2-1, is DARVTQTPRHKVTEMGQEVTMRCQPILGHNTVFWYRQTMMQGLELLAYFRNRAPLDDSGMPKDRFSAEMPDATLATLKIQPSEPRDSAVYFCASGSPGPDNEQFFGPGTRLTVL.